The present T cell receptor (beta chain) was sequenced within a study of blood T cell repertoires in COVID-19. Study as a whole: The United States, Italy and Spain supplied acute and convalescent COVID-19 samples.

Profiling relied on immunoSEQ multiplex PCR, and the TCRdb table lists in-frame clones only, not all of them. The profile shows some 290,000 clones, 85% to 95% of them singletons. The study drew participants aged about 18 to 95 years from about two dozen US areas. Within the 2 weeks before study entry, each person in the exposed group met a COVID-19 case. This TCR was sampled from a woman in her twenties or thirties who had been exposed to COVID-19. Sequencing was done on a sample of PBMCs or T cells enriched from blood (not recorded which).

The CDR3 sequence is CASSSPNYEQYF. The CDR3 DNA sequence: TGTGCCAGCAGCTCCCCCAACTACGAGCAGTACTTC. This chain joins TRBV7-9 and TRBJ2-7; D not certain. This CDR3 has 12 amino acids. Germline values: CDR1 SEHNR, CDR2 FQNEAQ (reference sequence). The V end was cut by 4 bases, the J end by 3 bases, with 7 bases between.